A selection of T cell receptor beta chains follows, all from one sample in a study of T cell responses to AZD1222 COVID-19 vaccine. TCRdb keeps only in-frame clones here, not all; method: immunoSEQ multiplex PCR. The sample yields approximately 150,000 clones, 87% seen once. The material was peripheral blood, obtained 28 days after the second AZD1222 dose. The receptors come from an adult who received the AZD1222 COVID-19 vaccine. Both conserved end residues are part of each CDR3. The D gene is left open where the match is weak. Some rows mark clone size as missing; the rest say once, few, many or name a class of expanded clone.

D gene | J gene | clone size | V gene | CDR3 protein | CDR3 DNA
TRBD1 | TRBJ2-7 | once | TRBV5-1 | CASSFGDRGYYEQYF | TGCGCCAGCAGCTTTGGGGACAGGGGTTACTACGAGCAGTACTTC
- | TRBJ1-2 | - | TRBV5-6 | CASSPGAGGGYYGYTF | TGTGCCAGCAGCCCAGGGGCAGGAGGCGGATACTATGGCTACACCTTC
- | TRBJ1-1 | - | TRBV5-1 | CASSTQQGYRMNTEAFF | TGCGCCAGCAGCACACAACAGGGTTACCGAATGAACACTGAAGCTTTCTTT
- | TRBJ2-2 | - | TRBV7-9 | CASSFVFGSGELNTGELFF | TGTGCCAGCAGCTTCGTATTCGGATCAGGAGAGCTAAACACCGGGGAGCTGTTTTTT
- | TRBJ1-5 | - | TRBV7-8 | CASSLAGQANQPQHF | TGTGCCAGCAGCTTAGCGGGCCAGGCTAATCAGCCCCAGCATTTT
- | TRBJ1-2 | - | TRBV19 | CASSTYPSGYTF | TGTGCCAGTAGTACCTACCCTAGTGGCTACACCTTC
- | TRBJ1-6 | - | TRBV12-3/TRBV12-4 | CATRVGLDSPLHF | TGTGCCACTAGGGTGGGGCTAGATTCACCCCTCCACTTT
TRBD1 | TRBJ1-5 | few | TRBV3-1/TRBV3-2 | CASSPGGYSNQPQHF | TGTGCCAGCAGCCCAGGGGGTTATAGCAATCAGCCCCAGCATTTT
- | TRBJ1-5 | - | TRBV2 | CASTKGGANQPQHF | TGTGCCAGCACTAAAGGGGGGGCCAATCAGCCCCAGCATTTT
- | TRBJ2-7 | - | TRBV18 | CASSPLQGGQDEQYF | TGTGCCAGCTCACCACTCCAGGGGGGGCAGGACGAGCAGTACTTC
- | TRBJ2-7 | - | TRBV6-5 | CASSYSAKTYEQYF | TGTGCCAGCAGTTACTCTGCCAAGACCTACGAGCAGTACTTC
TRBD1 | TRBJ2-2 | - | TRBV29-1 | CSVDWDRFPGELFF | TGCAGCGTCGATTGGGACAGGTTCCCCGGGGAGCTGTTTTTT
- | TRBJ1-2 | - | TRBV11-2 | CASSPGRDGYTF | TGTGCCAGCAGCCCAGGACGGGATGGCTACACCTTC
TRBD1 | TRBJ1-1 | once | TRBV9 | CASSPRTGGLTEAFF | TGTGCCAGCAGCCCGCGGACAGGGGGCCTCACTGAAGCTTTCTTT
- | TRBJ1-2 | - | TRBV10-2 | CASSVLNNNYGYTF | TGCGCCAGCAGTGTTCTCAACAATAACTATGGCTACACCTTC
- | TRBJ1-5 | - | TRBV4-3 | CASSQEWGDNQPQHF | TGCGCCAGCAGCCAAGAATGGGGGGACAATCAGCCCCAGCATTTT
TRBD1 | TRBJ1-1 | - | TRBV4-3 | CASSQVRTGSTEAFF | TGCGCCAGCAGCCAAGTTCGGACAGGGAGTACTGAAGCTTTCTTT
TRBD1 | TRBJ1-2 | - | TRBV4-1 | CASSPEESTGGVYGYTF | TGCGCCAGCAGCCCAGAGGAGTCGACAGGGGGTGTCTATGGCTACACCTTC
- | TRBJ1-1 | - | TRBV7-9 | CASSLSEPGVAFF | TGTGCCAGCAGCTTAAGTGAGCCGGGGGTAGCTTTCTTT
TRBD1 | TRBJ1-6 | - | TRBV5-5 | CASSLDPGQSSPLHF | TGTGCCAGCAGCTTGGATCCGGGACAGAGTTCACCCCTCCACTTT
TRBD1 | TRBJ2-7 | - | TRBV28 | CASSSGQPIYEQYF | TGTGCCAGCAGCTCGGGACAGCCTATCTACGAGCAGTACTTC
TRBD1 | TRBJ1-5 | - | TRBV19 | CASSEPGQGVQPQHF | TGTGCCAGTAGTGAACCGGGACAGGGGGTTCAGCCCCAGCATTTT
- | TRBJ2-7 | - | TRBV29-1 | CSVEWHTHTYEQYF | TGCAGCGTTGAATGGCATACGCACACCTACGAGCAGTACTTC
- | TRBJ1-1 | - | TRBV18 | CASSPGQMGTEAFF | TGTGCCAGCTCCCCGGGGCAGATGGGGACTGAAGCTTTCTTT